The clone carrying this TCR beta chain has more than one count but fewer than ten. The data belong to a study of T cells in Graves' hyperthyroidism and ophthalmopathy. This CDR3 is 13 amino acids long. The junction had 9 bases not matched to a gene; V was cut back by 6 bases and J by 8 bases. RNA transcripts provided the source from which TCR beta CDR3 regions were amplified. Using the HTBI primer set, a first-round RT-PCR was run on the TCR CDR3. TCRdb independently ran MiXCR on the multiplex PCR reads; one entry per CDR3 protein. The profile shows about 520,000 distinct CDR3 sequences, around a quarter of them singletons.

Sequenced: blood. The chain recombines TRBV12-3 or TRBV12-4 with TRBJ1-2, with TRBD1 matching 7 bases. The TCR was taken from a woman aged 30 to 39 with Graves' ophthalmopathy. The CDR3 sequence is CASSKGTVAGYTF. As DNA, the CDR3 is TGTGCCAGCAGCAAAGGGACAGTCGCGGGCTACACCTTC.